A selection of T cell receptor beta chains follows, all from one sample in a study of spatial heterogeneity in lung cancer. TCRdb re-derived calls from the 5' RACE reads in MiXCR, one entry per CDR3 protein. The sample has about 120,000 distinct CDR3 sequences, more than 10% seen once. This specimen was PBMCs, taken at follow-up. Every receptor here comes from a female donor with early-stage non-small cell lung cancer. The CDR3 runs from the conserved cysteine through the conserved F or W. A D gene is named only where the DNA matches it firmly. Clone size, where shown, is once, few, many, or a class for clones that have expanded.

size	V	D	J	DNA	CDR3
many	TRBV12-5	-	TRBJ1-2	TGTGCTAGTGGTTTGCAGCCAGCAGGGAGCTACACCTTC	CASGLQPAGSYTF
-	TRBV19	-	TRBJ2-2	TGTGCCAGTAGTAACGGAATGATCCAGGCCGGGGAGCTGTTTTTT	CASSNGMIQAGELFF
-	TRBV6-2/TRBV6-3	-	TRBJ1-5	TGTGCCAGCAGTTGGATGTTGACGGAGGGTCAGCCCCAGCATTTT	CASSWMLTEGQPQHF
-	TRBV12-3/TRBV12-4	-	TRBJ2-7	TGTGCCAGCAGTTTAGTTTTCGGGCTAGCACGCGAGCAGTACTTC	CASSLVFGLAREQYF
many	TRBV5-5	-	TRBJ1-4	TGTGCCAGCAATGATTGGGGATCAACTAATGAAAAACTGTTTTTT	CASNDWGSTNEKLFF
many	TRBV6-5	-	TRBJ1-1	TGTGCCAGCAGGCGACAGACCCAGTGGACTGAAGCTTTCTTT	CASRRQTQWTEAFF
-	TRBV27	TRBD1	TRBJ1-2	TGTGCCAGCAGTTCGGGACAGTCGATCTATGGCTACACCTTC	CASSSGQSIYGYTF
few	TRBV3-1	-	TRBJ2-7	TGTGCCAGCAGCCAAGACACGACTAGGGGGAGCTACGAGCAGTACTTC	CASSQDTTRGSYEQYF
few	TRBV27	TRBD1	TRBJ2-3	TGTGCCAGCAGTTCTGCACAGGGGGCAGATACGCAGTATTTT	CASSSAQGADTQYF
many	TRBV29-1	TRBD2	TRBJ2-1	TGCAGCGCGACTAGCGGGAACACTGAGCAGTTCTTC	CSATSGNTEQFF
few	TRBV7-3	-	TRBJ1-1	TGTGCCAGCAGCTTGGGCCCTTTAAGGGAAGCTTTCTTT	CASSLGPLREAFF
many	TRBV20-1	-	TRBJ2-1	TGCAGTGCTTGCCGACAGGTCCCCAATGAGCAGTTCTTC	CSACRQVPNEQFF
-	TRBV11-1	TRBD1	TRBJ1-4	TGTGCCAGCAGCTTACGGACCGGGACAGCTGAAAAACTGTTTTTT	CASSLRTGTAEKLFF
many	TRBV20-1	-	TRBJ2-7	TGCAGTGCTACAATAGGGGTTACAGTTAGCCCTTACGAGCAGTACTTC	CSATIGVTVSPYEQYF
few	TRBV7-2	TRBD2	TRBJ2-1	TGTGCCAGCAGCTCACGCCCGCCGACTAGCGGGTCTGAGCAGTTCTTC	CASSSRPPTSGSEQFF
few	TRBV6-5	-	TRBJ1-5	TGTGCCAGGCATCAGGGGAATCAGCCCCAGCATTTT	CARHQGNQPQHF
few	TRBV18	TRBD1	TRBJ1-1	TGTGCCAGCTCACCGGGACAGGGCGCCACTGAAGCTTTCTTT	CASSPGQGATEAFF
-	TRBV7-8	-	TRBJ2-2	TGTGCCAGCAGCTCCAGTTGGGGGCAGCTGTTTTTT	CASSSSWGQLFF
-	TRBV7-2	-	TRBJ2-1	TGTGCCAGCAGCCCCAGGACTACTCTCAATGAGCAGTTCTTC	CASSPRTTLNEQFF
-	TRBV28	TRBD2	TRBJ2-4	TGTGCCAGCAGTGAAAGCGGGAGGGGAAACATTCAGTACTTC	CASSESGRGNIQYF
many	TRBV29-1	TRBD1	TRBJ2-2	TGCAGCGTAAGGGACAGGGCGAAATCGGAGCTGTTTTTT	CSVRDRAKSELFF
few	TRBV20-1	TRBD2	TRBJ2-1	TGCAGTGCTAGAGATCCTAGCGGGAGCGATCGTGAGCAGTTCTTC	CSARDPSGSDREQFF
few	TRBV4-1	-	TRBJ2-1	TGCGCCAGCAGCCTTCGGGGGCTGGCCTACAATGAGCAGTTCTTC	CASSLRGLAYNEQFF
many	TRBV12-3/TRBV12-4	TRBD2	TRBJ2-1	TGTGCCAGCAGTTTCGACTTTAGCGGGAGTAGGAATGAGCAGTTCTTC	CASSFDFSGSRNEQFF
many	TRBV20-1	-	TRBJ1-6	TGCAGTGCGACAGAGAACTTAAGCTCCTATAATTCACCCCTCCACTTT	CSATENLSSYNSPLHF
many	TRBV3-1	-	TRBJ2-3	TGTGCCAGCAGCCAAGAGGGAGACCTGATTCGCACAGATACGCAGTATTTT	CASSQEGDLIRTDTQYF
-	TRBV28	-	TRBJ1-4	TGTGCCAGCAGCCCTGGGGGGGAGTCCGGCGAAAAACTGTTTTTT	CASSPGGESGEKLFF
-	TRBV20-1	-	TRBJ2-2	TGCAGTGCTCCGTGGGGGAGCAGCAACACCGGGGAGCTGTTTTTT	CSAPWGSSNTGELFF
many	TRBV28	TRBD2	TRBJ2-1	TGTGCCAGCAGCGAAGCGGGAGGGGGGAAGGATGAGCAGTTCTTC	CASSEAGGGKDEQFF
many	TRBV4-2	-	TRBJ2-6	TGTGCCAGCAGCTCGTCAGGTGGGGCCAACGTCCTGACTTTC	CASSSSGGANVLTF
few	TRBV2	-	TRBJ1-2	TGTGCCAGCAGTGAGTCACAAGACTATGGCTACACCTTC	CASSESQDYGYTF
-	TRBV28	-	TRBJ1-5	TGTGCCAGCAGTCCAAGGGTTCAGCCCCAGCATTTT	CASSPRVQPQHF
many	TRBV12-3/TRBV12-4	TRBD1	TRBJ1-5	TGTGCCAGCAGTCGACAGGGGCATCAGCCCCAGCATTTT	CASSRQGHQPQHF
few	TRBV12-3/TRBV12-4	-	TRBJ2-5	TGTGCCAGCAGGCAGGGGACCAGCCAAGAGACCCAGTACTTC	CASRQGTSQETQYF
-	TRBV6-2/TRBV6-3	-	TRBJ1-5	TGTGCCAGCAGATCGACAGGGCCCCAGCATTTT	CASRSTGPQHF
few	TRBV2	TRBD1	TRBJ2-3	TGTGCCAGCCGTGACAGGGTAGGCACAGATACGCAGTATTTT	CASRDRVGTDTQYF
-	TRBV19	-	TRBJ1-5	TGTGCCAGTAGTGATAAGAATCAGCCCCAGCATTTT	CASSDKNQPQHF
many	TRBV7-9	TRBD1	TRBJ2-1	TGTGCCAGCAGCCGGACAGGGGAGGTTGAGCAGTTCTTC	CASSRTGEVEQFF
few	TRBV7-2	-	TRBJ2-1	TGTGCCAGCAGCTTCTACAGGGCCCACAATGAGCAGTTCTTC	CASSFYRAHNEQFF
-	TRBV6-6	TRBD2	TRBJ2-1	TGTGCCAGCTTAGCGGGAGGGACCTACAATGAGCAGTTCTTC	CASLAGGTYNEQFF
few	TRBV12-3/TRBV12-4	TRBD2	TRBJ2-1	TGTGCCAGCAGTTTTCGGTCCGGGACTAGTGAATTCTTC	CASSFRSGTSEFF
-	TRBV7-9	TRBD1	TRBJ1-1	TGTGCCAGCAGATCGACAGGGTCGGGCACTGAAGCTTTCTTT	CASRSTGSGTEAFF
many	TRBV4-3	TRBD1	TRBJ2-4	TGCGCCAGCAGCCAAGACCTGTCCGGGACAGGGTGGGGATTGGCCAAAAACATTCAGTACTTC	CASSQDLSGTGWGLAKNIQYF
few	TRBV7-3	-	TRBJ2-2	TGTGCCAGCACCCGCACCGGGGAGCTGTTTTTT	CASTRTGELFF
-	TRBV20-1	TRBD2	TRBJ2-3	TGCAGTGCTAGAGATGGCGGGAGGGCCGGGGGCACAGATACGCAGTATTTT	CSARDGGRAGGTDTQYF
-	TRBV27	TRBD1	TRBJ1-6	TGTGCCAGCACGGTCTTGACAGGGAGTAATTCACCCCTCCACTTT	CASTVLTGSNSPLHF
-	TRBV11-3	-	TRBJ2-3	TGTGCCAGCAGCTGGACAGCAGGGACAGATACGCAGTATTTT	CASSWTAGTDTQYF
many	TRBV29-1	TRBD2	TRBJ2-1	TGCAGCGGCCGGACTAGCGGGAATGAGCAGTTCTTC	CSGRTSGNEQFF
-	TRBV3-1	-	TRBJ2-1	TGTGCCAGCAGCCAGACACGGCCCCCCTTGTTCAATGAGCAGTTCTTC	CASSQTRPPLFNEQFF
-	TRBV6-5	-	TRBJ1-2	TGTGCCAGCAGTTACGGGCCTGGGACGGCAACTGGGGGCTACACCTTC	CASSYGPGTATGGYTF
few	TRBV19	TRBD2	TRBJ2-1	TGTGCCAGTAGTATACGAGCGGGAGGAATCTACAATGAGCAGTTCTTC	CASSIRAGGIYNEQFF
-	TRBV6-5	-	TRBJ2-2	TGTGCCAGCAGACGACGTGCCGGGGAGCTGTTTTTT	CASRRRAGELFF
few	TRBV6-2/TRBV6-3	TRBD1	TRBJ1-5	TGTGCCAGAGCCACCGGGACAGTCGAAGATCAGCCCCAGCATTTT	CARATGTVEDQPQHF
-	TRBV20-1	TRBD2	TRBJ2-1	TGCAGTGCTAGAGATCGATACAGCGGGAGGGTGTCCTACAATGAGCAGTTCTTC	CSARDRYSGRVSYNEQFF
-	TRBV2	TRBD1	TRBJ1-4	TGTGCCAGCAGTGGGACAGGGACCCCAGGTGAAAAACTGTTTTTT	CASSGTGTPGEKLFF
many	TRBV5-1	-	TRBJ2-1	TGCGCCAGCAGCTTGTCAGGCGGGCATGAGCAGTTCTTC	CASSLSGGHEQFF
many	TRBV2	TRBD1	TRBJ1-6	TGTGCCAGCAGCCGTACCGGGACAGGGAACAATTCACCCCTCCACTTT	CASSRTGTGNNSPLHF
many	TRBV6-1	-	TRBJ1-1	TGTGCCAGCAGTGAAGGACCGGGGTTTGAAGCTTTCTTT	CASSEGPGFEAFF